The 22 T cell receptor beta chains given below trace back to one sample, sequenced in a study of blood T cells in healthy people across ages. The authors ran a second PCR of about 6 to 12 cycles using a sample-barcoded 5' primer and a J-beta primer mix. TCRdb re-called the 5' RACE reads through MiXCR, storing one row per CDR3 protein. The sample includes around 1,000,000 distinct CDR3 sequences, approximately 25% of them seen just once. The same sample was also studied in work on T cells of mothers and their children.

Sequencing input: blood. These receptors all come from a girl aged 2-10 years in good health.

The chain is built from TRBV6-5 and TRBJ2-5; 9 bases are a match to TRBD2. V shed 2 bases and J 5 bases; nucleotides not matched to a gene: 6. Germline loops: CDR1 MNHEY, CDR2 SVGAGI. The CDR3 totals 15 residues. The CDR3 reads CASSYLSGSTETQYF. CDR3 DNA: TGTGCCAGCAGTTACCTTAGCGGGAGTACTGAGACCCAGTACTTC.

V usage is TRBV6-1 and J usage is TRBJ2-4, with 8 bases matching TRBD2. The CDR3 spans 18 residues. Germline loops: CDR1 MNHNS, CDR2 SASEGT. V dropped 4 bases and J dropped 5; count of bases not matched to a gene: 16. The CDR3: CASSAQPPGLVGQNIQYF. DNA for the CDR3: TGTGCCAGCAGTGCCCAACCTCCGGGACTAGTGGGGCAAAACATTCAGTACTTC.

For the CDR3, the DNA is TGTGCCACCAGTGATTTGTACCTAGGAGGGGGAAGCTACGAGCAGTACTTC. Protein product: CATSDLYLGGGSYEQYF. The chain employs TRBV24-1 and TRBJ2-1, with D perhaps matching TRBD1 or TRBD2 (6 bases each). The tail of the sequence fits TRBJ2-7 better, so the J call may be wrong. CDR3 length equals 17 residues. Germline lookup yields CDR1 KGHDR and CDR2 SFDVKD.

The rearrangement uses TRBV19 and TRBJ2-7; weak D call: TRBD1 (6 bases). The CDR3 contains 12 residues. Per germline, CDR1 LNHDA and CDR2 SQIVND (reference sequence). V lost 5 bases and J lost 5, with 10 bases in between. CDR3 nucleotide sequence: TGTGCCAGTAGTGCCTACAGGGACGAGCAGTACTTC. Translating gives CASSAYRDEQYF.

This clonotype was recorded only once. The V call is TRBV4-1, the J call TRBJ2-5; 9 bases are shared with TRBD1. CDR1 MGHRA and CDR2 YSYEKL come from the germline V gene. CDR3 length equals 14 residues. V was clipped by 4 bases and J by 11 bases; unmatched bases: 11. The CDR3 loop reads CASSRGQGQAEQYF. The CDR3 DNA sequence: TGCGCCAGCAGCCGGGGACAGGGACAAGCGGAGCAGTACTTC.

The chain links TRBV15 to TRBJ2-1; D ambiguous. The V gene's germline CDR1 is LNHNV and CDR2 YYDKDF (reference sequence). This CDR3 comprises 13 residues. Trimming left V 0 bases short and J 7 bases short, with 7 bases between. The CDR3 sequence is CATSRDLRNEQFF. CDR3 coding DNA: TGTGCCACCAGCAGAGATCTAAGAAATGAGCAGTTCTTC.

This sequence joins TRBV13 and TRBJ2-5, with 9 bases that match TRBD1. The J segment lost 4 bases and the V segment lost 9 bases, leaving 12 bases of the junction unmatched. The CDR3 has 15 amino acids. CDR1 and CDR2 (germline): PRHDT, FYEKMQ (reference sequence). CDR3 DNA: TGTGCCAGTAGCAAACCGGGACAGGGAGGAGAGACCCAGTACTTC. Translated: CASSKPGQGGETQYF.

This chain's CDR3 is CASSPPVGGGRLGEQFF. DNA for the CDR3: TGTGCCAGCAGCCCCCCAGTGGGAGGGGGCCGCCTCGGCGAGCAGTTCTTC. The chain is built from TRBV7-9 and TRBJ2-1; either TRBD1 or TRBD2 may fit D (7 bases each). The V and J ends lost 5 bases and 10 bases respectively, with 27 bases between them. CDR3 size: 17 residues. Germline V gene sequence: CDR1 SEHNR, CDR2 FQNEAQ (reference sequence).

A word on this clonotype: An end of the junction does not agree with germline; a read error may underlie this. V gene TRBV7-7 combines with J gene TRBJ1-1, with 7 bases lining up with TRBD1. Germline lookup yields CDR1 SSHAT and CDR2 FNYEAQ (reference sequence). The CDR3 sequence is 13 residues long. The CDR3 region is CASSKDRSTEAFF. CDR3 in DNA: TGTGCTAGCAGCAAGGACAGGAGCACTGAAGCTTTCTTT. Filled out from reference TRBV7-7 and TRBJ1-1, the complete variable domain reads GAGVSQSPRYKVTKRGQDVTLRCDPISSHATLYWYQQALGQGPEFLTYFNYEAQPDKSGLPSDRFSAERPEGSISTLTIQRTEQRDSAMYRCASSKDRSTEAFFGQGTRLTVV.

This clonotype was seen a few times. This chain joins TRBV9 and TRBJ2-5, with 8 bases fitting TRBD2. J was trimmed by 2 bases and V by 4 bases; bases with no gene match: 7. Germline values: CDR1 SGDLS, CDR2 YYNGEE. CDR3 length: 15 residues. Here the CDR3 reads CASSSAASGQETQYF. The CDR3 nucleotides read TGTGCCAGCAGCTCAGCCGCTAGCGGGCAAGAGACCCAGTACTTC.

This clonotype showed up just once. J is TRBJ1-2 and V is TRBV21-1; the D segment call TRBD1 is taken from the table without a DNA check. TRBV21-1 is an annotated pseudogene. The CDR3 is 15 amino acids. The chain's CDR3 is CASSSRQGNVSGYTF. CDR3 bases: TGTGCCAGCAGCAGCCGACAGGGCAACGTGAGTGGCTACACCTTC.

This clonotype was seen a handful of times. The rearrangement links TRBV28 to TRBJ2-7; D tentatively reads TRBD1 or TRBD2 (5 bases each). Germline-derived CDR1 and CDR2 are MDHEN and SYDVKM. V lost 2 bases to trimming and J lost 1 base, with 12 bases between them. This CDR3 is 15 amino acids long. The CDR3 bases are TGTGCCAGCAGTTTAGTCCCGGGGCCATCCTACGAGCAGTACTTC. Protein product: CASSLVPGPSYEQYF.

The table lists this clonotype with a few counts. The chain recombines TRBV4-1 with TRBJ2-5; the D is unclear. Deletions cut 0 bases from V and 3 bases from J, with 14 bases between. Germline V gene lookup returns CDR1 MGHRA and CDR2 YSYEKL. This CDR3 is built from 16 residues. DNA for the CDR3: TGCGCCAGCAGCCAAGATAAATTGGCCGTGGAAGAGACCCAGTACTTC. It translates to CASSQDKLAVEETQYF.

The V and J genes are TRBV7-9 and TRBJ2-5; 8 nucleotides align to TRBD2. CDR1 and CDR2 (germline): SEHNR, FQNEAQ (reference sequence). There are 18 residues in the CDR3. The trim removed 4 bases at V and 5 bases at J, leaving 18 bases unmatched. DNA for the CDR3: TGTGCCAGCAGCTCTCCTCAAGGGGAGCGGGAGATTGGGGAGACCCAGTACTTC. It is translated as CASSSPQGEREIGETQYF.

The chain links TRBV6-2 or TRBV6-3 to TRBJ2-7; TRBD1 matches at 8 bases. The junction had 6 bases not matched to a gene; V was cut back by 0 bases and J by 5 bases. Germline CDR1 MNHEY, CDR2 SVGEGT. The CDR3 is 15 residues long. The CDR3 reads CASSYSRTGYNEQYF. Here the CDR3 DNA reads TGTGCCAGCAGTTACTCACGGACAGGGTATAACGAGCAGTACTTC.

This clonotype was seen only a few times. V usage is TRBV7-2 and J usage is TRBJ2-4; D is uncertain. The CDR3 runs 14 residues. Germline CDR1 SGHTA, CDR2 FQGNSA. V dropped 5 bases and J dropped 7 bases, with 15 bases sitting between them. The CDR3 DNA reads TGTGCCAGCAGCCCCGGTGATCCCCGGAACATTCAGTACTTC. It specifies CASSPGDPRNIQYF.

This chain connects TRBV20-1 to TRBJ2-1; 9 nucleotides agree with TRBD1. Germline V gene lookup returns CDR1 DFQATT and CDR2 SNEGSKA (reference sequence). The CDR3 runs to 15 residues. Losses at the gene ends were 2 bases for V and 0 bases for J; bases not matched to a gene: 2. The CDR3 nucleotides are TGCAGTGCTAGACCGACAGGGGGCTCCTACAATGAGCAGTTCTTC. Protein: CSARPTGGSYNEQFF.

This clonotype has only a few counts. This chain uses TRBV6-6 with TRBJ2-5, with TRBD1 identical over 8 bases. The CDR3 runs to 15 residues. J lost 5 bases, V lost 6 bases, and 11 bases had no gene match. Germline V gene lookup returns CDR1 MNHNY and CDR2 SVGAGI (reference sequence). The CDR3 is CASRPQGARTETQYF. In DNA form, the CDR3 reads TGTGCCAGCAGACCCCAGGGGGCGCGCACTGAGACCCAGTACTTC.

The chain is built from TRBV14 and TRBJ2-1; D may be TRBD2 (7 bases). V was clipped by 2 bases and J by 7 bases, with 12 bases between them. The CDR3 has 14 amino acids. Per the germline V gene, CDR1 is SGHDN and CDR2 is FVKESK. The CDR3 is CASSQWEGGNEQFF. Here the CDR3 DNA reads TGTGCCAGCAGCCAATGGGAGGGGGGGAATGAGCAGTTCTTC. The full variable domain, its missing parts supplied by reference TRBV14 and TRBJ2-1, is EAGVTQFPSHSVIEKGQTVTLRCDPISGHDNLYWYRRVMGKEIKFLLHFVKESKQDESGMPNNRFLAERTGGTYSTLKVQPAELEDSGVYFCASSQWEGGNEQFFGPGTRLTVL.

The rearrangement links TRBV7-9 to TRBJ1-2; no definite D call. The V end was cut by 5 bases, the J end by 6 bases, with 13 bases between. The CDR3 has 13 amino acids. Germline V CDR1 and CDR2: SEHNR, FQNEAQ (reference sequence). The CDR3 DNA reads TGTGCCAGCAGCCAGGACCCCGTGGATGGCTACACCTTC. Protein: CASSQDPVDGYTF.

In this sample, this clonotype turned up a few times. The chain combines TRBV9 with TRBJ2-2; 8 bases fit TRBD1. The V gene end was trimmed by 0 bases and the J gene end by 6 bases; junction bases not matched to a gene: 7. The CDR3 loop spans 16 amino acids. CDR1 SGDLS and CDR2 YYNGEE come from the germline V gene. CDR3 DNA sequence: TGTGCCAGCAGCGTAGCTTCAGGGGGCATTTCCGGGGAGCTGTTTTTT. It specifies CASSVASGGISGELFF.

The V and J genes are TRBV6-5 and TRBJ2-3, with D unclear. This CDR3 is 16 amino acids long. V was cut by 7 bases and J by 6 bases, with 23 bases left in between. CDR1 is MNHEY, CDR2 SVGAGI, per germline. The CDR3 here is CASIGSARPARDTQYF. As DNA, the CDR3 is TGTGCCAGCATTGGTAGTGCCCGCCCCGCCCGGGATACGCAGTATTTT.